These 7 T cell receptor beta chains were all obtained from the same sample, sequenced in a study of CD8 T cell repertoires and HIV-1 epitope variants. Antigen specificity for these receptors is unknown. Data came from immunoSEQ multiplex PCR; TCRdb stores just in-frame clones and leaves some out. The sample carries thousands of clones, 65% to 70% recorded once. The sequenced sample was cultured CD8+ T cells derived from PBMCs. The receptors derive from a male donor with HIV.

The V and J genes are TRBV5-4 and TRBJ2-3; TRBD2 aligns across 7 bases. The CDR3 is made up of 19 amino acids. V was pared by 0 bases and J by 2 bases, with 15 bases of the junction left unmatched. CDR1 and CDR2 (germline): SGHNT, YYREEE (reference sequence). The CDR3 sequence: CASSLEGPGLGMLTDTQYF. The CDR3 DNA is TGTGCCAGCAGCTTGGAGGGTCCCGGACTAGGGATGCTCACAGATACGCAGTATTTT.

The chain employs TRBV21-1 and TRBJ2-2. TRBV21-1 has pseudogene status. CDR3 length: 15 amino acids. CDR3 residues: CASSKRQRGTGELFF. The CDR3, as DNA: TGTGCCAGCAGCAAACGGCAGAGGGGCACCGGGGAGCTGTTTTTT.

This clone was found a few times. The rearrangement links TRBV6-6 to TRBJ1-4; D perhaps matches TRBD1 (6 bases). The CDR3 runs 13 residues. Germline V CDR1 and CDR2: MNHNY, SVGAGI (reference sequence). V was trimmed by 9 bases and J by 7 bases, leaving 15 bases between them. As DNA, the CDR3 is TGTGCCAGTACCACAGGGAGTGCTGAAAAACTGTTTTTT. Protein sequence: CASTTGSAEKLFF.

The J gene is TRBJ1-5, the V gene TRBV6-5; TRBD1 matches 7 bases. This CDR3 region has 15 residues. Germline V gives CDR1 MNHEY, CDR2 SVGAGI. Trimming removed 6 bases from V and 2 bases from J; junction bases left unmatched: 7. The CDR3 bases are TGTGCCAGCAGACACAGGGGTATCGGCAATCAGCCCCAGCATTTT. Amino acids: CASRHRGIGNQPQHF.

The J gene is TRBJ2-5, the V gene TRBV6-5, with D tentatively TRBD1 (6 bases). The V gene lost 2 bases and the J gene lost 4 bases, with 11 bases spanning the gap. The CDR3 spans 14 residues. From germline, CDR1 is MNHEY and CDR2 SVGAGI. DNA for the CDR3: TGTGCCAGCAGTTACGGTGGGGGCGGAGAGACCCAGTACTTC. Translation: CASSYGGGGETQYF.

By share, this clone counts as medium-sized. The rearrangement joins TRBV6-4 to TRBJ1-5; D may be TRBD1 (5 bases). CDR1 is MRHNA, CDR2 SNTAGT, per germline. The CDR3 spans 14 residues. V lost 6 bases and J lost 4, with 13 bases in between. CDR3 DNA sequence: TGTGCCAGCAGATCCGTACAGGAAAATCAGCCCCAGCATTTT. Protein: CASRSVQENQPQHF.

For the CDR3, the DNA is TGTGCCAGCAGCTTAGCCCCGACTGACCAAGAGACCCAGTACTTC. Translation gives CASSLAPTDQETQYF. The chain employs TRBV7-8 and TRBJ2-5; D is unclear. Germline V gene lookup returns CDR1 SGHVS and CDR2 FQNEAQ. The CDR3 length is 15 residues. The germline V and J ends were trimmed by 0 bases and 0 bases, with 8 bases remaining between them.